This TCR beta chain was recovered during a study of a mutant IDH1 vaccine in newly diagnosed glioma. Method: immunoSEQ multiplex PCR; TCRdb's copy keeps in-frame clones and lacks some. The profile shows about 64,000 clones, about 73% of them singletons. The CDR3 contains 14 residues. The ends lost 6 bases at V and 3 bases at J; junction bases unmatched: 7. CDR1 is ENHRY, CDR2 SYGVKD, per germline. Remarks on this clone: Antigen specificity is unknown.

Time point indicated: week 35, safety follow-up. The study gave 300 ug of mutant IDH1 20-mer peptide per vaccine dose, with topical imiquimod. This material consisted of PBMCs, taken from a glioma patient whose treatment included an IDH1 peptide vaccine. The rearrangement joins TRBV10-3 to TRBJ2-7; TRBD1 matches at 8 bases. The receptor's source is a man in his fifties or sixties with glioma. CDR3 residues: CAIREDRGGYEQYF. CDR3 sequence (DNA): TGTGCCATCAGGGAAGACAGGGGAGGCTACGAGCAGTACTTC.